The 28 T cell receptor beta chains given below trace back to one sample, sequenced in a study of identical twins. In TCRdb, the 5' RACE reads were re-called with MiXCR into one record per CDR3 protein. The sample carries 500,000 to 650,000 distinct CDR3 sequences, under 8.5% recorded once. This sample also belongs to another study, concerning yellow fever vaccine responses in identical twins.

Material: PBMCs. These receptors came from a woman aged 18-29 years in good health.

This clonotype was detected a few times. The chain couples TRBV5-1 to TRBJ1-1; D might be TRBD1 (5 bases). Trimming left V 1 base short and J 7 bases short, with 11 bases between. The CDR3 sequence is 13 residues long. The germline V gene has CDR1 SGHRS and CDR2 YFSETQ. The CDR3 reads CASSLYEGSEAFF. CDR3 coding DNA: TGCGCCAGCAGCTTGTACGAGGGGAGTGAAGCTTTCTTT.

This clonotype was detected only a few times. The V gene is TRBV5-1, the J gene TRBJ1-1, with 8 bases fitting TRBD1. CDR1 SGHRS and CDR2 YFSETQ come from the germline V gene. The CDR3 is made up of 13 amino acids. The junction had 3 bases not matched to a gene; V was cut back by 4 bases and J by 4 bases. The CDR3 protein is CASSVRGLTEAFF. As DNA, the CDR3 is TGCGCCAGCAGCGTCAGGGGGCTCACTGAAGCTTTCTTT. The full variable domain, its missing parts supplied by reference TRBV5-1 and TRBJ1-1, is KAGVTQTPRYLIKTRGQQVTLSCSPISGHRSVSWYQQTPGQGLQFLFEYFSETQRNKGNFPGRFSGRQFSNSRSEMNVSTLELGDSALYLCASSVRGLTEAFFGQGTRLTVV.

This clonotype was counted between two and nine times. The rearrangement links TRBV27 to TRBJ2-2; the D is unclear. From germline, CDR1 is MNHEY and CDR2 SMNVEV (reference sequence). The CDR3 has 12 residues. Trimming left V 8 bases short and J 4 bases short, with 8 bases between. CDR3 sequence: CASSGLTGELFF. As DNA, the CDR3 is TGTGCCAGCTCTGGGCTCACCGGGGAGCTGTTTTTT.

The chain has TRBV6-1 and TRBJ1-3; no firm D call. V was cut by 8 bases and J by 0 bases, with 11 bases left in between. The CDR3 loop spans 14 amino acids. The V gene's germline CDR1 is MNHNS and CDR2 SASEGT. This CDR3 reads CASRGAISGNTIYF. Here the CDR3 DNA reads TGTGCCAGCCGGGGAGCCATCTCTGGAAACACCATATATTTT.

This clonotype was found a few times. CDR3: CASSRQIPYTGETQYF. DNA for the CDR3: TGCGCCAGCAGCCGACAAATCCCTTACACCGGAGAGACCCAGTACTTC. This chain links TRBV5-1 with TRBJ2-5; no reliable D call. Trimming took off 4 bases at V and 4 bases at J, with 20 bases between the two ends. This CDR3 spans 16 amino acids. Germline CDR1 reads SGHRS; CDR2 reads YFSETQ. Full variable domain (missing parts from reference TRBV5-1 and TRBJ2-5): KAGVTQTPRYLIKTRGQQVTLSCSPISGHRSVSWYQQTPGQGLQFLFEYFSETQRNKGNFPGRFSGRQFSNSRSEMNVSTLELGDSALYLCASSRQIPYTGETQYFGPGTRLLVL.

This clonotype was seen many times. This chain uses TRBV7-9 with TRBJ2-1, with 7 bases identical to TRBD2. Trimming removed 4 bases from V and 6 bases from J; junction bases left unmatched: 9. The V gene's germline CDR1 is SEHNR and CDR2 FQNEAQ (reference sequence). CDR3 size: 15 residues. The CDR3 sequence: CASSSSERTSNEQFF. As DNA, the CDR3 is TGTGCCAGCAGCTCATCCGAGAGGACTAGCAATGAGCAGTTCTTC.

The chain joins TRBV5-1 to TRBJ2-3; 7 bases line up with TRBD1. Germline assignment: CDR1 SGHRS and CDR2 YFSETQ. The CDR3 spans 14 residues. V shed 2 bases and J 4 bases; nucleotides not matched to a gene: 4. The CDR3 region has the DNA TGCGCCAGCAGCTTAACAGGGGTTTCAGATACGCAGTATTTT. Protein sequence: CASSLTGVSDTQYF.

CDR3 in amino acids: CASSQEGQAMSYNEQFF. The CDR3 coding sequence is TGTGCCAGCAGCCAAGAAGGGCAGGCCATGTCCTACAATGAGCAGTTCTTC. This chain joins TRBV3-1 and TRBJ2-1; no clear D. Germline CDR1 LGHDT, CDR2 YNNKEL (reference sequence). The CDR3 runs 17 residues. V gave up 0 bases and J gave up 1 base, with 13 bases separating them.

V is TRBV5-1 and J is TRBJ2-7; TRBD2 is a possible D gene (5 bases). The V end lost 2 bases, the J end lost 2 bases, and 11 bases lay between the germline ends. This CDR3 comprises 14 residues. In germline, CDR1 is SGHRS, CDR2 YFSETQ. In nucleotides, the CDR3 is TGCGCCAGCAGCTTCGTCCGGGAAGCCTACGAGCAGTACTTC. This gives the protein CASSFVREAYEQYF. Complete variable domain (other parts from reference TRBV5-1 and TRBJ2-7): KAGVTQTPRYLIKTRGQQVTLSCSPISGHRSVSWYQQTPGQGLQFLFEYFSETQRNKGNFPGRFSGRQFSNSRSEMNVSTLELGDSALYLCASSFVREAYEQYFGPGTRLTVT.

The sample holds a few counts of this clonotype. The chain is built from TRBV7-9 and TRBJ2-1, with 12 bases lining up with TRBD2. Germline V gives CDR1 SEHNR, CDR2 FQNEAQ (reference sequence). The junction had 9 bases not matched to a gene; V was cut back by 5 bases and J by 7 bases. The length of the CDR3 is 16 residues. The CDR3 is CASSPEATSGRNEQFF. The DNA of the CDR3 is TGTGCCAGCAGCCCCGAAGCGACTAGCGGGAGAAATGAGCAGTTCTTC.

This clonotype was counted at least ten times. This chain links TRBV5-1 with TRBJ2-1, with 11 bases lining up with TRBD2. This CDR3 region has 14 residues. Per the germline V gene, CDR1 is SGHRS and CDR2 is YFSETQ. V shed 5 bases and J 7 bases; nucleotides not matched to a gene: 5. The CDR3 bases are TGCGCCAGCAGGCGTAGCGGGGGGGTTAATGAGCAGTTCTTC. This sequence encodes CASRRSGGVNEQFF.

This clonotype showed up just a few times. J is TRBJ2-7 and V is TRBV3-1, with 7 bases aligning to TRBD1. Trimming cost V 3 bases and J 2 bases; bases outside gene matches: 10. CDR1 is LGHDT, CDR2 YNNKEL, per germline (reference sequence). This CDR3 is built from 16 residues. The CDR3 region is CASSHVGGPQPYEQYF. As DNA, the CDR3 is TGTGCCAGCAGCCACGTAGGGGGCCCCCAGCCCTACGAGCAGTACTTC.

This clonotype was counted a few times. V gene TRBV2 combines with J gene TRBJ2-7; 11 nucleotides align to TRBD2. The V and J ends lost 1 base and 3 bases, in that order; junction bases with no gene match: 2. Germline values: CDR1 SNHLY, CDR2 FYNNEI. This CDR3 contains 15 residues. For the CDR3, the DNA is TGTGCCAGCAGTGAAGTTGGGACTAGCGGCTACGAGCAGTACTTC. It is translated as CASSEVGTSGYEQYF.

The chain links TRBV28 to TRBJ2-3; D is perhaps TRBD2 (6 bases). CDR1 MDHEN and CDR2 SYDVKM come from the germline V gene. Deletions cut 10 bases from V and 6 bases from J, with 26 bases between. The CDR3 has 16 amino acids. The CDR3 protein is CATTLAGSIRWDTQYF. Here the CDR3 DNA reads TGTGCCACCACCCTCGCGGGGTCGATTCGGTGGGATACGCAGTATTTT.

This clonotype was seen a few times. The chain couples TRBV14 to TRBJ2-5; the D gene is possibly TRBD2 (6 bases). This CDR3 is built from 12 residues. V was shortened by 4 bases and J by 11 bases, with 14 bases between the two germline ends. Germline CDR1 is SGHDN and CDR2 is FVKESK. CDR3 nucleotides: TGTGCCAGCAGCCTCCTGATGGGACTGCAGTACTTC. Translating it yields CASSLLMGLQYF.

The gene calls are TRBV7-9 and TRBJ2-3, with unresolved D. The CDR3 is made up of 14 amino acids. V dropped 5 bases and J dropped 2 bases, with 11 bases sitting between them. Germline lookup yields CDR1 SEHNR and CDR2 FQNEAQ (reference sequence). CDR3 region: CASSPEPFTDTQYF. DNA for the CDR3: TGTGCCAGCAGCCCTGAGCCATTCACAGATACGCAGTATTTT.

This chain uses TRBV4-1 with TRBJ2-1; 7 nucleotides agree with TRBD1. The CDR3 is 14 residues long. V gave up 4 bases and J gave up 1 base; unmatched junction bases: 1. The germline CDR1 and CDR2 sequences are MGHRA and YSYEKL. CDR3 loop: CASSRDRSYNEQFF. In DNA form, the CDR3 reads TGCGCCAGCAGCCGGGACAGATCCTACAATGAGCAGTTCTTC.

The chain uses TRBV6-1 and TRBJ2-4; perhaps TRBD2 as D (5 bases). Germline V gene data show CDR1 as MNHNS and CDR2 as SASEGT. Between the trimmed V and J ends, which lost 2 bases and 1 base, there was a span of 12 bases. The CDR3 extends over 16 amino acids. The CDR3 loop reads CASSERGEAAKNIQYF. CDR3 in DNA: TGTGCCAGCAGTGAACGGGGAGAAGCTGCCAAAAACATTCAGTACTTC.

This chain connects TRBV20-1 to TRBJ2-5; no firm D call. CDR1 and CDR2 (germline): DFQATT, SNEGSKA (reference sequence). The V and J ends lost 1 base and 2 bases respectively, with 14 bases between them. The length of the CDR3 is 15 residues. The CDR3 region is CSARAPFPLQETQYF. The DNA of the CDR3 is TGCAGTGCTAGAGCGCCGTTCCCCCTTCAAGAGACCCAGTACTTC.

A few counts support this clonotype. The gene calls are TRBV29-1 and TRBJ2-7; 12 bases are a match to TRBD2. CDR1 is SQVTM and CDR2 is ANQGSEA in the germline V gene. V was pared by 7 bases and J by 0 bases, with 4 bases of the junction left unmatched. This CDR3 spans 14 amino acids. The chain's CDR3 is CSAQGLAGSYEQYF. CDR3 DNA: TGCAGCGCCCAGGGACTAGCGGGCTCCTACGAGCAGTACTTC.

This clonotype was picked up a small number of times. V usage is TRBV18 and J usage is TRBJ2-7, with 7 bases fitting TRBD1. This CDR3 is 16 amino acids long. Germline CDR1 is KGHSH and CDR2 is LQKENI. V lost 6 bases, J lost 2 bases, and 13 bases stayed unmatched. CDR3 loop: CASSSRGTGATYEQYF. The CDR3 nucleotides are TGTGCCAGCTCCAGTCGTGGTACAGGGGCGACCTACGAGCAGTACTTC.

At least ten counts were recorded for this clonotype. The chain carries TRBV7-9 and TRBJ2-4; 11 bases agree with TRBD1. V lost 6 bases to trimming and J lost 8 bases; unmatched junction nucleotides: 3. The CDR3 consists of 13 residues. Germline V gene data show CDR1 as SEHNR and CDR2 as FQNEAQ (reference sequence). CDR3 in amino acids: CASRGTGGDIQYF. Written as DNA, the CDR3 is TGTGCCAGCAGGGGGACAGGGGGAGACATTCAGTACTTC.

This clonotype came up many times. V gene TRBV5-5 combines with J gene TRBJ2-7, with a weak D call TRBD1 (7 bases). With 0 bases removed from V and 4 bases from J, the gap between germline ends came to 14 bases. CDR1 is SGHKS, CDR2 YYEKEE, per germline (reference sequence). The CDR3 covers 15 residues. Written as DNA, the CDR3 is TGTGCCAGCAGCTTGGGACAGGGAGGTTTTTACGAGCAGTACTTC. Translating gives CASSLGQGGFYEQYF.

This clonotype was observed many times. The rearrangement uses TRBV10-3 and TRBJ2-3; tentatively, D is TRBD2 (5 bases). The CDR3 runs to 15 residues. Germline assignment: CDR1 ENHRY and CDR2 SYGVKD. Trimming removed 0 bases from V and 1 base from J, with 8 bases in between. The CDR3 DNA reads TGTGCCATCAGTGAGTCGGGAGTGGGCACAGATACGCAGTATTTT. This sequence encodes CAISESGVGTDTQYF.

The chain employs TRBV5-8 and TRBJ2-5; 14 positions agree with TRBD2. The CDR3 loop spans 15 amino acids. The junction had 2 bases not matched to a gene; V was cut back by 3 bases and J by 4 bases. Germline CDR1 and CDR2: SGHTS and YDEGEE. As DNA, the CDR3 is TGTGCCAGCAGCTGGACTAGCGGGAGGACAGAGACCCAGTACTTC. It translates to CASSWTSGRTETQYF. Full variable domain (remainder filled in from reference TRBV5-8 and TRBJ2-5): EAGVTQSPTHLIKTRGQQATLRCSPISGHTSVYWYQQALGLGLQFLLWYDEGEERNRGNFPPRFSGRQFPNYSSELNVNALELEDSALYLCASSWTSGRTETQYFGPGTRLLVL.

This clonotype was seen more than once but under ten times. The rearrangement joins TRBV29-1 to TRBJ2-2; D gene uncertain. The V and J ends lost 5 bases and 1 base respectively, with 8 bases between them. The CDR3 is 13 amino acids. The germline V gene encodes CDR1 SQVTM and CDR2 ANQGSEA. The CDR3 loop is CSVYSKNTGELFF. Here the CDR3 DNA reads TGCAGCGTTTATAGTAAGAACACCGGGGAGCTGTTTTTT.

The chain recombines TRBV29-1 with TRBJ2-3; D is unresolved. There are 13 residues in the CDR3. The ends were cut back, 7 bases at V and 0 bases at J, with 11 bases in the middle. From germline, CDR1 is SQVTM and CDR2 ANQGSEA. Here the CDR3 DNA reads TGCAGCGGTGATGGGTCTAGCACAGATACGCAGTATTTT. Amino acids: CSGDGSSTDTQYF.

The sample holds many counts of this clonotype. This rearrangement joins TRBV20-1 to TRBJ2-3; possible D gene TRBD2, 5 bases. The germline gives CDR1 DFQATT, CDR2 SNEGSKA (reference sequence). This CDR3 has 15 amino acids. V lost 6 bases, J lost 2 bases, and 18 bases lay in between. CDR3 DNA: TGCAGTGCCAACGACTATATCCTCGACACAGATACGCAGTATTTT. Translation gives CSANDYILDTDTQYF.